A selection of T cell receptor beta chains follows, all from one sample in a study of post-analysis software for immune sequencing data. MiXCR was run by TCRdb on the PCR reads, yielding one entry per CDR3 protein. The data hold 800,000 to 950,000 distinct CDR3 sequences, with around 53% observed a single time. The sequencing input was blood. These receptors were collected from a girl aged 5 to 17 with multiple sclerosis. The CDR3 runs from the conserved cysteine through the conserved F or W. D genes are given only for firm matches. Clone size is stated in some rows and not others, as once, few, many or a class when expanded.

j_call	cdr3_length	d_call	clone_size	v_call	cdr3_nt	cdr3_aa
TRBJ2-1	17	-	-	TRBV11-2	TGTGCCAGCAGCTCCCTTTTGGGCCGATCTCCCTACAATGAGCAGTTCTTC	CASSSLLGRSPYNEQFF
TRBJ2-7	10	-	once	TRBV29-1	TGCAGCGTTGTTGGCATCGAGCAGTACTTC	CSVVGIEQYF
TRBJ2-6	18	-	-	TRBV20-1	TGCAGTGCTAGAGATAGAATACGGCAGGCGACTGGGGCCAACGTCCTGACTTTC	CSARDRIRQATGANVLTF
TRBJ2-7	14	-	few	TRBV27	TGTGCCAGCAGTAAACAAGGACCCTCCTACGAGCAGTACTTC	CASSKQGPSYEQYF
TRBJ2-1	12	-	-	TRBV5-1	TGCGCCATCAAAGTGGGCGGGAATGAGCAGTTCTTC	CAIKVGGNEQFF
TRBJ2-5	14	-	few	TRBV18	TGTGCCAGCTCACCACCGTGGGAATCAGAGACCCAGTACTTC	CASSPPWESETQYF
TRBJ2-1	16	TRBD2	-	TRBV4-1	TGCGCCAGCAGCCAGTCTAGCGGGCTATCCTACAATGAGCAGTTCTTC	CASSQSSGLSYNEQFF
TRBJ2-6	15	-	few	TRBV28	TGTGCCAGCAGTCGGAACAGGGTCCGGGCCAACGTCCTGACTTTC	CASSRNRVRANVLTF
TRBJ2-5	12	-	-	TRBV20-1	TGCAGTGCTAGAGGGCTGCGGGAGACCCAGTACTTC	CSARGLRETQYF
TRBJ2-1	14	-	-	TRBV5-6	TGTGCCAGCAGCTTCGACTACTACGGCGATGAGCAGTTCTTC	CASSFDYYGDEQFF
TRBJ2-7	14	-	-	TRBV10-3	TGTGCCATCAGCACACGACAGGATTCCTACGAGCAGTACTTC	CAISTRQDSYEQYF
TRBJ2-5	17	TRBD2	-	TRBV5-1	TGCGCCAGCAGCTTCGGACTAGCGGGGGGGCGGGATGAGACCCAGTACTTC	CASSFGLAGGRDETQYF
TRBJ2-4	13	-	-	TRBV20-1	TGCAGTGCTAGTACCCCAGGGGAAAACATTCAGTACTTC	CSASTPGENIQYF
TRBJ2-7	15	-	-	TRBV7-2	TGTGCCAGCAGCCTGACCGGGACGGGTCCCTACGAGCAGTACTTC	CASSLTGTGPYEQYF
TRBJ2-1	21	TRBD2	-	TRBV12-5	TGTGCTAGTGGTTTGGCGTCCCATTCCGGGGGACTAGCGGGAGATAGGGATGAGCAGTTCTTC	CASGLASHSGGLAGDRDEQFF
TRBJ1-5	13	-	-	TRBV12-3/TRBV12-4	TGTGCCAGCAGCTCCCGCGATAGACAGCCCCAGCATTTT	CASSSRDRQPQHF
TRBJ2-1	15	TRBD2	few	TRBV7-2	TGTGCCAGCAGCCCCCCTAGCGGGGGGGCCAGTGAGCAGTTCTTC	CASSPPSGGASEQFF
TRBJ2-1	19	-	-	TRBV5-1	TGCGCCAGCAGCTTTCCCCTGGGGGCGGGGGCTCAGACTAGGGATGAGCAGTTCTTC	CASSFPLGAGAQTRDEQFF
TRBJ2-1	15	TRBD2	-	TRBV20-1	TGCAGTGCTAGAGATCCACTAGCGGGAGGACCTGAGCAGTTCTTC	CSARDPLAGGPEQFF
TRBJ2-4	15	TRBD1	once	TRBV9	TGTGCCAGCAGCGCGGGACAGGGGACCGAAAACATTCAGTACTTC	CASSAGQGTENIQYF
TRBJ2-5	15	TRBD1	-	TRBV11-2	TGTGCCAGCAGCTTAGGAGGGACAGACAAAGAGACCCAGTACTTC	CASSLGGTDKETQYF
TRBJ2-3	15	TRBD2	-	TRBV25-1	TGTGCCAGCGCTACTAGCGGGGGGACCACAGATACGCAGTATTTT	CASATSGGTTDTQYF
TRBJ1-6	13	-	-	TRBV20-1	TGCAGTGCTAGAGGCGACGGGGGCAGGCCCCTCCACTTT	CSARGDGGRPLHF
TRBJ1-2	15	-	-	TRBV7-9	TGTGCCAGCAGCCTATCGGGACAAGTTTACTATGGCTACACCTTC	CASSLSGQVYYGYTF
TRBJ2-1	14	-	many	TRBV5-1	TGTGCCAGCAGCTTAGGACAGTCCTACAATGAGCAGTTCTTC	CASSLGQSYNEQFF
TRBJ2-5	13	TRBD2	-	TRBV10-3	TGTGCCATCAATAAGCGGGAGACGGAGACCCAGTACTTC	CAINKRETETQYF
TRBJ1-2	14	TRBD1	-	TRBV12-3/TRBV12-4	TGTGCCAGCAGGAAACAGGGGCAGCTCGATGGCTACACCTTC	CASRKQGQLDGYTF
TRBJ1-2	17	TRBD1	-	TRBV29-1	TGCAGCGTTGAAGGGAGGACAGGGGGCCGTATTAACTATGGCTACACCTTC	CSVEGRTGGRINYGYTF
TRBJ2-1	18	TRBD2	once	TRBV25-1	TGTGCCAGCACCGGTACAAGGGGTGTGGCGGGAGTCTACAATGAGCAGTTCTTC	CASTGTRGVAGVYNEQFF
TRBJ2-4	12	TRBD1	-	TRBV11-1	TGTGCCAGCAGCTTTGACAGGGACATTCAGTACTTC	CASSFDRDIQYF
TRBJ1-2	17	TRBD1	few	TRBV7-2	TGTGCCAGCAGCTTCCCACCCCTGGGACAGCCAGGACATGGCTACACCTTC	CASSFPPLGQPGHGYTF
TRBJ1-2	16	-	-	TRBV27	TGTGCCAGCAGTGGAACCCGGGGCTCCCCGAACTATGGCTACACCTTC	CASSGTRGSPNYGYTF